These T cell receptor beta chains were read from a single sample in a study of beta chain features in type 1 diabetes. Clones were sequenced by immunoSEQ multiplex PCR, and TCRdb holds only the in-frame ones, with some missing. The repertoire holds 400,000 to 550,000 clones, over 10% seen once, with around 0.05% in the top ten. Sequencing input: naive CD4+ T cells from blood. The receptors shown here come from a woman aged 18-35 years in good health. CDR3s include the opening cysteine and the closing phenylalanine or tryptophan. The order of the fields is D gene, J gene, V gene, clone size, CDR3 DNA, CDR3 protein. A D gene is named only where the DNA matches it firmly. For some rows the clone size is stated as once, few or many, or as a class when expanded; others skip it.

. | TRBJ2-6 | TRBV7-9 | few | TGTGCCAGCAGCTTAGCGGTCGGGGCTGGGGCCAACGTCCTGACTTTC | CASSLAVGAGANVLTF
. | TRBJ2-1 | TRBV2 | few | TGTGCCAGCAAGTGGACAGTTAACAATGAGCAGTTCTTC | CASKWTVNNEQFF
TRBD1 | TRBJ2-7 | TRBV29-1 | once | TGCAGCGTTGCGTGGGACAGGAGAAAGCAGTACTTC | CSVAWDRRKQYF
. | TRBJ2-7 | TRBV29-1 | . | TGCAGCGTTGTCGTGGAGTTTGGGTACGAGCAGTACTTC | CSVVVEFGYEQYF
. | TRBJ1-1 | TRBV14 | . | TGTGCCAGCAGCCAAACATTCGCTGAAGCTTTCTTT | CASSQTFAEAFF
. | TRBJ2-5 | TRBV7-9 | . | TGTGCCAGCACTCTAACAAGGACTCAAGAGACCCAGTACTTC | CASTLTRTQETQYF
TRBD1 | TRBJ1-1 | TRBV30 | few | TGTGCCTGGAGGGGCCTCGGGACAGCGGGGAACACTGAAGCTTTCTTT | CAWRGLGTAGNTEAFF
. | TRBJ2-3 | TRBV4-3 | few | TGCGCCAGCAGCTCTAGAATTCCAGATACGCAGTATTTT | CASSSRIPDTQYF
. | TRBJ1-1 | TRBV7-9 | once | TGTGCCAGCAGCTTAGCCTCAGGATCCCAGGTGGCTTTCTTT | CASSLASGSQVAFF
. | TRBJ2-1 | TRBV4-1 | . | TGCGCCAGCAGCCCCCGGGAAGGGTTCAGCTCCTACAATGAGCAGTTCTTC | CASSPREGFSSYNEQFF
TRBD1 | TRBJ1-5 | TRBV11-2 | . | TGTGCCAGCAGCTTAGCAGGGGGGAATCAGCCCCAGCATTTT | CASSLAGGNQPQHF
. | TRBJ2-1 | TRBV9 | . | TGTGCCAGCAGCACACAGCCACAGGGTTACAGTGAGCAGTTCTTC | CASSTQPQGYSEQFF
TRBD1 | TRBJ2-3 | TRBV5-1 | few | TGCGCCAGCAGCTCGGACAGGGGGTTGGATACGCAGTATTTT | CASSSDRGLDTQYF
. | TRBJ1-3 | TRBV5-4 | few | TGTGCCAGCAGCCCTATGGGAGGAAACACCATATATTTT | CASSPMGGNTIYF
. | TRBJ1-2 | TRBV29-1 | few | TGCAGCGTTGAAGATCGAGGGGATCCTGATGGCTACACCTTC | CSVEDRGDPDGYTF
. | TRBJ1-1 | TRBV6-5 | . | TGTGCCAGCAGTTATGATCCATGGGCCGCGCGTGCTTTCTTT | CASSYDPWAARAFF
. | TRBJ2-7 | TRBV7-2 | . | TGTGCCAGCAGCTTAGAAGCTACTTCCTACGAGCAGTACTTC | CASSLEATSYEQYF
. | TRBJ1-5 | TRBV30 | . | TGTGCCTGGAGGCGGGGGGGTGCCCAGCCCCAGCATTTT | CAWRRGGAQPQHF
. | TRBJ2-5 | TRBV9 | few | TGTGCCAGCAGCGTATTAGGGGGATATGTCGAGACCCAGTACTTC | CASSVLGGYVETQYF
. | TRBJ2-2 | TRBV5-1 | . | TGCGCCAGCAGCTTTGACCCAGACGGGGAGCTGTTTTTT | CASSFDPDGELFF
. | TRBJ2-6 | TRBV2 | . | TGTGCCAGCAGATCTGACGGGGCTGGGGCCAACGTCCTGACTTTC | CASRSDGAGANVLTF
. | TRBJ2-1 | TRBV5-1 | . | TGCGCCAGCAGCTTGGTAGGGTCGAAGAACAATGAGCAGTTCTTC | CASSLVGSKNNEQFF
TRBD1 | TRBJ1-1 | TRBV30 | . | TGTGCCTGGAGACTTCAGGGGGCGGCCGAAGCTTTCTTT | CAWRLQGAAEAFF
. | TRBJ2-3 | TRBV7-9 | . | TGTGCCAGCACCCCGGGGGATACGCAGTATTTT | CASTPGDTQYF
. | TRBJ2-1 | TRBV4-1 | once | TGCGCCAGCAGCCAAGTCGGCAGCTCCTACAATGAGCAGTTCTTC | CASSQVGSSYNEQFF
. | TRBJ1-1 | TRBV30 | once | TGTGCCTGGAGATTGGACTCAGTACCTAACACTGAAGCTTTCTTT | CAWRLDSVPNTEAFF
. | TRBJ2-3 | TRBV7-2 | few | TGTGCCAGCAGCCTGATCACAGATACGCAGTATTTT | CASSLITDTQYF
TRBD2 | TRBJ2-5 | TRBV11-3 | few | TGTGCCAGCAGTCCTAGCGGTACTCCAGGGACCCAGTACTTC | CASSPSGTPGTQYF
TRBD2 | TRBJ2-7 | TRBV7-9 | few | TGTGCCAGCAGCCTTAGCGGGGACTCCTACGAGCAGTACTTC | CASSLSGDSYEQYF
. | TRBJ2-2 | TRBV5-4 | . | TGTGCCAGCAGATCGTTGTCGAGGTCCACCGGGGAGCTGTTTTTT | CASRSLSRSTGELFF
. | TRBJ1-6 | TRBV27 | . | TGTGCCAGCAGTCTGAGACTAGGAGGAAGGTCACCCCTCCACTTT | CASSLRLGGRSPLHF
TRBD2 | TRBJ2-7 | TRBV4-3 | . | TGCGCCAGCAGCCAAGACTGGGGGGGATCTAGCCTTTCCTACGAGCAGTACTTC | CASSQDWGGSSLSYEQYF
. | TRBJ2-1 | TRBV7-6 | . | TGTGCCAGCAGCTTAGTGGGACAGCAGTTCTTC | CASSLVGQQFF
. | TRBJ2-1 | TRBV9 | . | TGTGCCAGCAGCCTGGGGGCCTACAATGAGCAGTTCTTC | CASSLGAYNEQFF
. | TRBJ2-4 | TRBV21-1 | . | TGTGCCAGCATTCCGACAGGAGCAAAAAACATTCAGTACTTC | CASIPTGAKNIQYF
. | TRBJ1-2 | TRBV7-2 | . | TGTGCCAGCAGCACCTCGCGAGAAGATGGCTACACCTTC | CASSTSREDGYTF
. | TRBJ2-4 | TRBV18 | . | TGTGCCAGCTCGCACCAAGTTCCGGGGAACATTCAGTACTTC | CASSHQVPGNIQYF
. | TRBJ1-2 | TRBV13 | few | TGTGCCAGCAGCTTGAGAGGGCTTCGGTGGGGCTACACCTTC | CASSLRGLRWGYTF
. | TRBJ2-5 | TRBV7-2 | . | TGTGCCAGCCGCCAAACGAGCGGCGGGGTTCCAGAGACCCAGTACTTC | CASRQTSGGVPETQYF
TRBD1 | TRBJ1-5 | TRBV15 | few | TGTGCCACCAGCACCCTGGGACAGGCTCTCTATAGCAATCAGCCCCAGCATTTT | CATSTLGQALYSNQPQHF
. | TRBJ1-2 | TRBV18 | few | TGTGCCAGCTCACCTGACTGGTTTGAAGGCTACACCTTC | CASSPDWFEGYTF
. | TRBJ1-5 | TRBV10-3 | . | TGTGCCATCAGTGAGGACACGGGGGGCAATCAGCCCCAGCATTTT | CAISEDTGGNQPQHF
. | TRBJ2-3 | TRBV4-1 | . | TGCGCCAGCTCTCCGGGACAAGGCCCCACAGATACGCAGTATTTT | CASSPGQGPTDTQYF
. | TRBJ2-3 | TRBV20-1 | few | TGCAGTGCGAGAGGTCCAGATACGCAGTATTTT | CSARGPDTQYF
. | TRBJ2-3 | TRBV2 | . | TGTGCCAGCATGGGACACCTCGCAGATACGCAGTATTTT | CASMGHLADTQYF
. | TRBJ2-5 | TRBV18 | few | TGTGCCAGCTCACCACAGAGGGGAGGCCAAGAGACCCAGTACTTC | CASSPQRGGQETQYF
TRBD1 | TRBJ1-3 | TRBV15 | few | TGTGCCACCAGTACGCCTGGACAGGTTCAAGGAAACACCATATATTTT | CATSTPGQVQGNTIYF
. | TRBJ2-2 | TRBV5-7 | . | TGTGCCAGCAGCTTGGCAGGCGGCACCGGGGAGCTGTTTTTT | CASSLAGGTGELFF
TRBD1 | TRBJ1-4 | TRBV15 | . | TGTGCCACCAGCAGAGCGCAGGGGGCGGGAAAACTGTTTTTT | CATSRAQGAGKLFF
TRBD2 | TRBJ2-5 | TRBV5-1 | . | TGCGCCAGCAGCTCCGAGCGGGGGCAAGAGACCCAGTACTTC | CASSSERGQETQYF
. | TRBJ1-2 | TRBV30 | few | TGTGCCTGGGAACAGGGCTACAATGGCTACACCTTC | CAWEQGYNGYTF